These 23 T cell receptor beta chains originate from one sample sequenced in a study of CD8 T cells in ankylosing spondylitis. Antigens for these TCRs are unknown. Study-wide results and limits: Seemingly distinctive of ankylosing spondylitis blood was a TCR beta motif formed by eight highly homologous variants.

TCRdb recomputed calls from the 5' RACE reads with MiXCR, one row per CDR3 protein. Altogether around 480,000 distinct CDR3 sequences are present, roughly 17% being singletons, with the ten largest covering 0.95% to 1.1%. The sequencing input was blood, either unsorted or a sorted T cell fraction (not recorded which). The receptors were sampled from a male donor with ankylosing spondylitis.

There are a few counts of this clonotype. This chain links TRBV7-2 with TRBJ2-1; TRBD2 aligns across 15 bases. Germline V CDR1 and CDR2: SGHTA, FQGNSA. The CDR3 spans 17 residues. Trimming cost V 1 base and J 4 bases; bases outside gene matches: 2. The CDR3 nucleotides are TGTGCCAGCAGCTTAGGGGGACTAGCGGGGGGTTACAATGAGCAGTTCTTC. It codes for CASSLGGLAGGYNEQFF.

This chain uses TRBV2 with TRBJ1-5; the D is unclear. CDR3 size: 12 residues. The V and J ends lost 7 bases and 4 bases respectively, with 8 bases between them. Germline CDR1 is SNHLY and CDR2 is FYNNEI. This CDR3 is CASNSENQPQHF. Here the CDR3 DNA reads TGTGCCAGCAATTCAGAGAATCAGCCCCAGCATTTT.

In the case of this clonotype: Being one base from a much bigger clone, this may be a read error. The rearrangement joins TRBV16 to TRBJ1-6; D is ambiguous. The germline CDR1 and CDR2 sequences are KGHSY and FQNENV. The CDR3 length is 15 residues. In DNA, the CDR3 is TGTGCCAGCAGCCAGGGGAGCTCCTATAATTCACCCATCCACTTT. It codes for CASSQGSSYNSPIHF.

This clonotype was observed a few times. The chain uses TRBV6-1 and TRBJ1-2; 7 nucleotides align to TRBD1. Germline CDR1 MNHNS, CDR2 SASEGT. V dropped 6 bases and J dropped 3; count of bases not matched to a gene: 13. This CDR3 is built from 16 residues. The CDR3 bases are TGTGCCAGCAGGCCCCTAACAGGGGCGAAGGACTATGGCTACACCTTC. This encodes CASRPLTGAKDYGYTF.

On this clonotype itself: A read error may account for a junction end that differs from germline. J is TRBJ1-5 and V is TRBV12-3 or TRBV12-4; no firm D call. The CDR3 runs to 13 residues. In DNA, the CDR3 is TGTGCCAGCAGTTTGAATAGCAATCAGCCCCGGCATTTT. Translating it yields CASSLNSNQPRHF.

In its sample, this clonotype was seen a few times. The V and J genes are TRBV5-1 and TRBJ1-2; 8 bases match TRBD1. Trimming took 4 bases from V and 4 from J; bases not matched to a gene: 9. Germline CDR1 SGHRS, CDR2 YFSETQ. This CDR3 has 15 residues. This CDR3 is CASSPADREAYGYTF. CDR3 in DNA: TGCGCCAGCAGCCCTGCGGACAGGGAAGCCTATGGCTACACCTTC.

V is TRBV6-5 and J is TRBJ1-6; D is uncertain. CDR3 length: 15 amino acids. CDR1 is MNHEY and CDR2 is SVGAGI in the germline V gene. V lost 0 bases and J 9 bases, leaving 12 bases between the germline ends. In DNA form, the CDR3 reads TGTGCCAGCAGTTACTCTGGGGATTCGAGTTCACCCCTCCACTTT. This encodes CASSYSGDSSSPLHF.

This clonotype was picked up a small number of times. J is TRBJ2-1 and V is TRBV6-5; 14 bases fit TRBD2. V gave up 4 bases and J gave up 4 bases; unmatched junction bases: 9. CDR1 MNHEY and CDR2 SVGAGI come from the germline V gene. This CDR3 region has 18 residues. CDR3 region: CASSLGTSGGGRYNEQFF. DNA of the CDR3: TGTGCCAGCAGTTTGGGGACTAGCGGGGGCGGGAGATACAATGAGCAGTTCTTC.

This chain joins TRBV5-6 and TRBJ2-1, with TRBD2 matching over 10 bases. Germline V gene lookup returns CDR1 SGHDT and CDR2 YYEEEE. CDR3 length: 12 residues. Trimming at V came to 2 bases and at J to 12 bases, leaving 2 bases not matched to a gene. The CDR3 here is CASSLSGRAQFF. The CDR3 DNA reads TGTGCCAGCAGCTTAAGCGGGAGGGCGCAGTTCTTC.

CDR3 residues: CSASSGSLGEQYF. The CDR3 bases are TGCAGTGCTTCTAGCGGGAGTTTGGGCGAGCAGTACTTC. The rearrangement joins TRBV20-1 to TRBJ2-7; 10 bases fit TRBD2. The germline gives CDR1 DFQATT, CDR2 SNEGSKA (reference sequence). This CDR3 has 13 amino acids. V lost 5 bases to trimming and J lost 6 bases; unmatched junction nucleotides: 7.

The V and J genes are TRBV7-9 and TRBJ2-1; D is tentatively TRBD1 or TRBD2 (6 bases each). Trimming removed 5 bases at V and 0 bases at J, with 14 bases between. CDR3 length equals 16 residues. Germline CDR1 SEHNR, CDR2 FQNEAQ (reference sequence). CDR3 nucleotides: TGTGCCAGCAGCGGGACACGGGGGAGCTCCTACAATGAGCAGTTCTTC. As protein: CASSGTRGSSYNEQFF.

This clonotype has just a few counts. The chain recombines TRBV30 with TRBJ2-2, with TRBD2 as a possible D gene (5 bases). The V end was cut by 5 bases, the J end by 6 bases, with 13 bases between. This CDR3 has 13 residues. Germline assignment: CDR1 GTSNPN and CDR2 SVGIG (reference sequence). This chain's CDR3 is CAWASTRSGELFF. The CDR3 DNA reads TGTGCCTGGGCTTCAACTAGGTCCGGGGAGCTGTTTTTT. Full variable domain (remainder filled in from reference TRBV30 and TRBJ2-2): SQTIHQWPATLVQPVGSPLSLECTVEGTSNPNLYWYRQAAGRGLQLLFYSVGIGQISSEVPQNLSASRPQDRQFILSSKKLLLSDSGFYLCAWASTRSGELFFGEGSRLTVL.

This chain links TRBV28 with TRBJ1-1; D call uncertain. The germline V gene encodes CDR1 MDHEN and CDR2 SYDVKM. The CDR3 is 13 residues long. Trimming took off 2 bases at V and 7 bases at J, with 11 bases between the two ends. The CDR3 spells CASSLEPTGEAFF. For the CDR3, the DNA is TGTGCCAGCAGTTTAGAACCTACGGGTGAAGCTTTCTTT.

This clonotype was seen repeatedly, ten times or more. V gene TRBV15 combines with J gene TRBJ2-7; D call uncertain. Germline CDR1 reads LNHNV; CDR2 reads YYDKDF (reference sequence). CDR3 length equals 14 residues. Trimming shortened V by 0 bases and J by 3 bases, and 9 bases separated the two germline ends. This CDR3 is CATSRDVGGYEQYF. CDR3 in DNA: TGTGCCACCAGCAGAGATGTCGGTGGCTACGAGCAGTACTTC.

The sample holds many counts of this clonotype. The J gene is TRBJ2-3, the V gene TRBV6-1; 10 nucleotides match TRBD1. From germline, CDR1 is MNHNS and CDR2 SASEGT. V was clipped by 5 bases and J by 5 bases; unmatched bases: 4. The CDR3 consists of 14 residues. CDR3 region: CASSRDRGRDTQYF. CDR3 nucleotide sequence: TGTGCCAGCAGTCGGGACAGGGGTCGAGATACGCAGTATTTT.

This clonotype was counted a few times. The CDR3 DNA is TGCAGTGCGAAGGGGCTAGCTCGCCCAGATACGCAGTATTTT. It yields the protein CSAKGLARPDTQYF. The chain couples TRBV20-1 to TRBJ2-3; D tentatively fits TRBD1 or TRBD2 (5 bases each). This CDR3 spans 14 amino acids. The germline V gene has CDR1 DFQATT and CDR2 SNEGSKA (reference sequence). The V end lost 6 bases, the J end lost 4 bases, and 17 bases lay between the germline ends.

This clonotype was detected a few times. The J gene is TRBJ2-7, the V gene TRBV6-5; 9 nucleotides align to TRBD1. Per the germline V gene, CDR1 is MNHEY and CDR2 is SVGAGI. Trimming removed 4 bases from V and 4 bases from J; junction bases left unmatched: 5. This CDR3 has 14 amino acids. The DNA of the CDR3 is TGTGCCAGCAGTTTCGACAGGGGGAGGTACGAGCAGTACTTC. Translation: CASSFDRGRYEQYF.

The V gene is TRBV7-2, the J gene TRBJ1-1; D is ambiguous. Trimming removed 2 bases at V and 1 base at J, with 11 bases between. The CDR3 spans 15 residues. Germline loops: CDR1 SGHTA, CDR2 FQGNSA. This CDR3 is CASSLKGSPNTEAFF. The CDR3 DNA reads as TGTGCCAGCAGCTTAAAGGGAAGCCCGAACACTGAAGCTTTCTTT.

This clonotype has only a few counts. The chain uses TRBV19 and TRBJ1-2; D may be TRBD1 (5 bases). Germline CDR1 is LNHDA and CDR2 is SQIVND (reference sequence). Trimming removed 4 bases from V and 0 bases from J, with 9 bases in between. The CDR3 totals 14 residues. The CDR3 region has the DNA TGTGCCAGTAGTACGACAGCCGCTAACTATGGCTACACCTTC. Amino acid sequence: CASSTTAANYGYTF.

The V gene is TRBV27, the J gene TRBJ1-2; TRBD1 might be the D (6 bases). Germline CDR1 is MNHEY and CDR2 is SMNVEV (reference sequence). V lost 6 bases to trimming and J lost 4 bases, with 15 bases between them. This CDR3 spans 14 amino acids. The CDR3 region has the DNA TGTGCCAGCAGCCCGGACAGAAAACCCTATGGCTACACCTTC. It specifies CASSPDRKPYGYTF.

This chain uses TRBV20-1 with TRBJ2-1; TRBD1 matches at 12 bases. Germline CDR1 is DFQATT and CDR2 is SNEGSKA (reference sequence). V trimming: 2 bases; J trimming: 7 bases; junction bases outside the gene matches: 6. This CDR3 comprises 15 residues. CDR3 nucleotides: TGCAGTGCTAGATATGGGACAGGGGGCGGGAATGAGCAGTTCTTC. Amino acids: CSARYGTGGGNEQFF.

In this sample, this clonotype turned up a few times. J is TRBJ2-1 and V is TRBV20-1; D gene ambiguous. This CDR3 region has 13 residues. CDR1 is DFQATT and CDR2 is SNEGSKA in the germline V gene (reference sequence). V was clipped by 2 bases and J by 0 bases, with 5 bases between them. The CDR3 DNA follows: TGCAGTGCTAGACCCCCCTCCTACAATGAGCAGTTCTTC. As protein: CSARPPSYNEQFF.

This clonotype was counted a few times. V and J are TRBV11-3 and TRBJ2-7; maybe TRBD1 (5 bases). V was clipped by 3 bases and J by 4 bases, with 13 bases between them. Germline CDR1 SGHNT, CDR2 YENEEA. The CDR3 sequence is 14 residues long. As DNA, the CDR3 is TGTGCCAGCAGCTTTACAGGTCTTGGTTACGAGCAGTACTTC. It is translated as CASSFTGLGYEQYF.